This TCR beta chain stems from a study of cytomegalovirus exposure and HLA in healthy donors. Remarks on this clone: The target antigen is unknown.

J gave up 6 bases and V 1 base, and 0 bases lay outside the gene matches. Germline assignment: CDR1 LGHNT and CDR2 FRNRAP. The CDR3 spans 14 residues. Use of 60 Vbeta and 13 Jbeta primers characterized the PCR. This table comes from immunoSEQ multiplex PCR, and its TCRdb copy is limited to in-frame clones, with some not included. The sample carries around 99,000 clones, approximately 79% recorded once. Broader study findings: In a later analysis, TCR beta V- and J-gene trimming showed a link to a missense DCLRE1C variant. Compared with the roughly 700-donor mean, an Asian-associated ancestry cluster reportedly had fewer N-insertions, according to a later analysis.

Sequencing input: PBMCs. This clonotype was obtained from a woman aged 40 to 50 in good health and CMV-seropositive. The chain recombines TRBV12-5 with TRBJ2-1; 10 bases agree with TRBD1. CDR3 loop: CASGLGTGGNEQFF. DNA of the CDR3: TGTGCTAGTGGTTTGGGGACAGGGGGCAATGAGCAGTTCTTC.